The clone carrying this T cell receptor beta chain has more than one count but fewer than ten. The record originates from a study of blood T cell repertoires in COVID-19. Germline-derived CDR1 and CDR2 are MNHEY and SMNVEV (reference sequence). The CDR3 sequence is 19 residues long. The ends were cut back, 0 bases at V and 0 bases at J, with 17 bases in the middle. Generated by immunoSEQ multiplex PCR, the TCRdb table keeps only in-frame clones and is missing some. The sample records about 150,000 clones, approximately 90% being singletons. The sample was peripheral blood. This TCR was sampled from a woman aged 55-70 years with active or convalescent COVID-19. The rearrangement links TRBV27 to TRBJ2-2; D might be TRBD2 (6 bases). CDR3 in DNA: TGTGCCAGCAGTTTATCGGCAGGTGTGCGGGGCGCGAACACCGGGGAGCTGTTTTTT. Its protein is CASSLSAGVRGANTGELFF.